The present TCR beta chain was sequenced within a study of blood T cell repertoires in COVID-19. Study summary: Samples of COVID-19 (acute and convalescent) were obtained from the United States, Italy and Spain. In each case, the material was cDNA or gDNA derived from T cells, B-cell-depleted T cells, or PBMCs.

Methods used by the authors: Nucleated cell number was recorded as an estimate derived from reference gene primer amplification. Libraries were prepared by immunoSEQ multiplex PCR; TCRdb keeps only in-frame clonotypes and omits some of them. V, J and clone size derive from that table, while D and trimming were established from the DNA sequence. Of 29,000 or so clones in the sample, roughly nine tenths were seen once. Germline values: CDR1 KGHSH, CDR2 LQKENI. The ends lost 5 bases at V and 5 bases at J; junction bases unmatched: 4. The CDR3 contains 14 residues. This TCR was recovered from a human donor in a cohort sampled during active COVID-19. This chain connects TRBV18 to TRBJ1-5; TRBD1 matches 9 bases. Sequencing was done on a sample of peripheral blood. The CDR3 sequence is CASSTQGADQPQHF. In nucleotides, the CDR3 is TGTGCCAGCTCAACACAGGGGGCCGATCAGCCCCAGCATTTT.